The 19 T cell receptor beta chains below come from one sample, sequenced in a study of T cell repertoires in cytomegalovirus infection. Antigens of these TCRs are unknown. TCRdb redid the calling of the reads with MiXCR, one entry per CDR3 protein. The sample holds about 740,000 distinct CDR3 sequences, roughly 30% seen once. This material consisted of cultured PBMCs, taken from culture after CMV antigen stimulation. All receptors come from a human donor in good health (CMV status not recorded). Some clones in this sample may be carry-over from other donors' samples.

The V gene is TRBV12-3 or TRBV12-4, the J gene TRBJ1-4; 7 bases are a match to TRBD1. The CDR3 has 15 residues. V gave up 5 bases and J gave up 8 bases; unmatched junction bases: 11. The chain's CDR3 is CASSLLDRANEKLFF. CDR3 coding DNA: TGTGCCAGCAGTCTTCTAGACAGGGCCAACGAAAAACTGTTTTTT.

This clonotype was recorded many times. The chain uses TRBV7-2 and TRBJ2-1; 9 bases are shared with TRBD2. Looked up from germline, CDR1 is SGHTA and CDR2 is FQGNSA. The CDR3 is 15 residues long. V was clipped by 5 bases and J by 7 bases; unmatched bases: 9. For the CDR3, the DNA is TGTGCCAGCAGCCGTCGGGGGCGGGGGGGGAATGAGCAGTTCTTC. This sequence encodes CASSRRGRGGNEQFF.

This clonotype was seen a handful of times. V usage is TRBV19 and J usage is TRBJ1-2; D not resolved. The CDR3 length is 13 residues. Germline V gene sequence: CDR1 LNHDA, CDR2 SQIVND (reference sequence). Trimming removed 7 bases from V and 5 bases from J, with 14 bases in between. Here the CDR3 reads CASKGGPRYGYTF. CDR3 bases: TGTGCCAGTAAGGGAGGACCGAGGTATGGCTACACCTTC. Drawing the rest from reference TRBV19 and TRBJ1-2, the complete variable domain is DGGITQSPKYLFRKEGQNVTLSCEQNLNHDAMYWYRQDPGQGLRLIYYSQIVNDFQKGDIAEGYSVSREKKESFPLTVTSAQKNPTAFYLCASKGGPRYGYTFGSGTRLTVV.

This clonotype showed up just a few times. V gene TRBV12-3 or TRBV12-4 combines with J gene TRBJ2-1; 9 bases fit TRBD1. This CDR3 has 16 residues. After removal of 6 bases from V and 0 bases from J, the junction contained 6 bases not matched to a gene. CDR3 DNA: TGTGCCAGCAGCTCTTACAGGGGGCCCTCCTACAATGAGCAGTTCTTC. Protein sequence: CASSSYRGPSYNEQFF.

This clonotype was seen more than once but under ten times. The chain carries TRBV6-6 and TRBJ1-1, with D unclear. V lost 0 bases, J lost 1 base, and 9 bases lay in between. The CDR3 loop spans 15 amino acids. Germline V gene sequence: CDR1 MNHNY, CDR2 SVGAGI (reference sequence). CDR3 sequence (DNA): TGTGCCAGCAGTTACTCGCCACACCAGAACACTGAAGCTTTCTTT. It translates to CASSYSPHQNTEAFF.

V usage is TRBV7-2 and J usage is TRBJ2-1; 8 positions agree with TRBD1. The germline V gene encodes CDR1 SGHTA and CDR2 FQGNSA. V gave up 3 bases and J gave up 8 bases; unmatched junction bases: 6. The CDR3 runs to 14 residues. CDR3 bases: TGTGCCAGCAGCTTCGGACAGGGTGGGTATGAGCAGTTCTTC. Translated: CASSFGQGGYEQFF. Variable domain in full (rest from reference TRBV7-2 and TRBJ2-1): GAGVSQSPSNKVTEKGKDVELRCDPISGHTALYWYRQSLGQGLEFLIYFQGNSAPDKSGLPSDRFSAERTGGSVSTLTIQRTQQEDSAVYLCASSFGQGGYEQFFGPGTRLTVL.

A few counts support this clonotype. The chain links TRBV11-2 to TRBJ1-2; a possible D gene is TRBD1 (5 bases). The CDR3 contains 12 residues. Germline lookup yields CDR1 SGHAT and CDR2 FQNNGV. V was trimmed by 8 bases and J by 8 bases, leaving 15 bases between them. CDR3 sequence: CASRGEGRGYTF. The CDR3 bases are TGTGCCAGCCGCGGGGAGGGACGGGGCTACACCTTC.

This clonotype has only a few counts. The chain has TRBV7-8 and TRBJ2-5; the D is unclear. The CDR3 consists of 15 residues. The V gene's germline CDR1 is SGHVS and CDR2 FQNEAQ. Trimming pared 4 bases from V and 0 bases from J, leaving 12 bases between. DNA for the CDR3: TGTGCCAGCAGCTCCCAATTGGGCTACCAAGAGACCCAGTACTTC. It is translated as CASSSQLGYQETQYF.

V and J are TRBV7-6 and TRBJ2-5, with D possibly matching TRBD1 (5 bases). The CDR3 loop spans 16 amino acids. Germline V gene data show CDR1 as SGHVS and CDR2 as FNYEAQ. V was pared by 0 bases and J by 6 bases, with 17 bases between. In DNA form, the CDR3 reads TGTGCCAGCAGCTTAGCCGAGACGCGGTCAGGGCAGACCCAGTACTTC. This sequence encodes CASSLAETRSGQTQYF.

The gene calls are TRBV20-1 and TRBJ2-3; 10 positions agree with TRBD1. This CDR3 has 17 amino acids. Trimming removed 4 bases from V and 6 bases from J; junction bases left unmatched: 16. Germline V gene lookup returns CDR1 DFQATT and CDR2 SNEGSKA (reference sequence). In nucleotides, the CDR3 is TGCAGTGCTATTCGCTCATCGGGGACAGGGGAGTATGATACGCAGTATTTT. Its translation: CSAIRSSGTGEYDTQYF.

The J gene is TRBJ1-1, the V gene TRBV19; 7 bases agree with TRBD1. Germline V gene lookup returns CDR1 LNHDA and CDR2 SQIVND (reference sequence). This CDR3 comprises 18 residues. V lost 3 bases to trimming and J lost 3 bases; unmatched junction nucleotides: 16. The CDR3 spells CASSMRRGRFAPDTEAFF. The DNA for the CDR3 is TGTGCCAGTAGTATGAGGAGGGGGCGGTTCGCACCGGACACTGAAGCTTTCTTT. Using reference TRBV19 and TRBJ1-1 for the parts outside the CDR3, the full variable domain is DGGITQSPKYLFRKEGQNVTLSCEQNLNHDAMYWYRQDPGQGLRLIYYSQIVNDFQKGDIAEGYSVSREKKESFPLTVTSAQKNPTAFYLCASSMRRGRFAPDTEAFFGQGTRLTVV.

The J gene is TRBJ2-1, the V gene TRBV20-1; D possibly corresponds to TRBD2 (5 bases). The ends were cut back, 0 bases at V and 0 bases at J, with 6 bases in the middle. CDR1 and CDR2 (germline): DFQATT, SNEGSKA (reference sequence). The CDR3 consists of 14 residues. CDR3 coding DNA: TGCAGTGCTAGAGACGGGGACTCCTACAATGAGCAGTTCTTC. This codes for CSARDGDSYNEQFF.

The CDR3 spells CASSPGLGDYEQYF. The CDR3 DNA reads TGTGCCAGCAGCCCAGGACTAGGAGATTACGAGCAGTACTTC. This sequence joins TRBV5-6 and TRBJ2-7, with TRBD2 matching over 7 bases. Looked up from germline, CDR1 is SGHDT and CDR2 is YYEEEE. The CDR3 has 14 residues. V dropped 4 bases and J dropped 4; count of bases not matched to a gene: 8. Combining the CDR3 with reference TRBV5-6 and TRBJ2-7 gives the whole variable domain DAGVTQSPTHLIKTRGQQVTLRCSPKSGHDTVSWYQQALGQGPQFIFQYYEEEERQRGNFPDRFSGHQFPNYSSELNVNALLLGDSALYLCASSPGLGDYEQYFGPGTRLTVT.

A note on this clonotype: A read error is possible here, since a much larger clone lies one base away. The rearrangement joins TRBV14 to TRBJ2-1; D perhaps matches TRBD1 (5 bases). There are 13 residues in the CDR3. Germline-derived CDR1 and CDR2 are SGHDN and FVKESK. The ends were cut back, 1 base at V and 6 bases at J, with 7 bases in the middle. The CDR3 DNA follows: TGTGCCAGCAGCCAAGGACAGTTCAATGAGCAGTTCTTC. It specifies CASSQGQFNEQFF.

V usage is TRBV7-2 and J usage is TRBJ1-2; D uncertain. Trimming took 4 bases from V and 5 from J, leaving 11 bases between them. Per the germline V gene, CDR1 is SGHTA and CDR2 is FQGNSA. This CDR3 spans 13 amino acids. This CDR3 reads CASSSLYGYGYTF. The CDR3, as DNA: TGTGCCAGCAGCTCCCTCTATGGATATGGCTACACCTTC.

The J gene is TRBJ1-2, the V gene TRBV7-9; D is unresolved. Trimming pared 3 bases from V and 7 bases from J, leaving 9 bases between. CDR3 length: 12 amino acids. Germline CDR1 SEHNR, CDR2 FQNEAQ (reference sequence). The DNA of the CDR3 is TGTGCCAGCAGCTTCATCAGCAGTGGCTACACCTTC. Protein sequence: CASSFISSGYTF.

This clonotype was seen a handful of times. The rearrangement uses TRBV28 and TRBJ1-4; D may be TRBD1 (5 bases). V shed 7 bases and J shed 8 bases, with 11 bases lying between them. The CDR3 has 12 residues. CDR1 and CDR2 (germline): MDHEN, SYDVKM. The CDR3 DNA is TGTGCCAGCACCCGGGGGGGGGAAAAACTGTTTTTT. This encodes CASTRGGEKLFF.

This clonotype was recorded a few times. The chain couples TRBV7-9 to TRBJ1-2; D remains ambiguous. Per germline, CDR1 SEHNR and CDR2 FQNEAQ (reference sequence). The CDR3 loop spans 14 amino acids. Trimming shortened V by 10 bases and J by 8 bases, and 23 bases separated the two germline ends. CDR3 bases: TGTGCCATCACCCGAGGGAGCGGACCGGGGGGCTACACCTTC. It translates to CAITRGSGPGGYTF. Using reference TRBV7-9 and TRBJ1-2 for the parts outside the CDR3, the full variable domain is DTGVSQNPRHKITKRGQNVTFRCDPISEHNRLYWYRQTLGQGPEFLTYFQNEAQLEKSRLLSDRFSAERPKGSFSTLEIQRTEQGDSAMYLCAITRGSGPGGYTFGSGTRLTVV.

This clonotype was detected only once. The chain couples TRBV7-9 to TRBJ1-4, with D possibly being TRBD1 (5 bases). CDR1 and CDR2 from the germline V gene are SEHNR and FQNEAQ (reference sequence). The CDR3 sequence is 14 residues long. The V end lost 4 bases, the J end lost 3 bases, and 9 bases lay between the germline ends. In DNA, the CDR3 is TGTGCCAGCAGCTCCGGACACCCTAATGAAAAACTGTTTTTT. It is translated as CASSSGHPNEKLFF.